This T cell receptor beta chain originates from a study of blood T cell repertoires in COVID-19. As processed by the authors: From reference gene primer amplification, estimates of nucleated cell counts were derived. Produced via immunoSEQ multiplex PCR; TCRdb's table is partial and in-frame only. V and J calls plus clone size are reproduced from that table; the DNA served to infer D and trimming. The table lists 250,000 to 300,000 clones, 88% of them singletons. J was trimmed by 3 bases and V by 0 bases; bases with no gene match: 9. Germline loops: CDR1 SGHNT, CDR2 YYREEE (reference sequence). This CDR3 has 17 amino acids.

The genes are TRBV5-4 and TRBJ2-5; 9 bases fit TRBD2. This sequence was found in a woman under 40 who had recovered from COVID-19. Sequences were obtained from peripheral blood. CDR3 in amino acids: CASSLGLSQRGEETQYF. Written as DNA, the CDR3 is TGTGCCAGCAGCTTGGGTCTTTCTCAGCGGGGGGAAGAGACCCAGTACTTC.